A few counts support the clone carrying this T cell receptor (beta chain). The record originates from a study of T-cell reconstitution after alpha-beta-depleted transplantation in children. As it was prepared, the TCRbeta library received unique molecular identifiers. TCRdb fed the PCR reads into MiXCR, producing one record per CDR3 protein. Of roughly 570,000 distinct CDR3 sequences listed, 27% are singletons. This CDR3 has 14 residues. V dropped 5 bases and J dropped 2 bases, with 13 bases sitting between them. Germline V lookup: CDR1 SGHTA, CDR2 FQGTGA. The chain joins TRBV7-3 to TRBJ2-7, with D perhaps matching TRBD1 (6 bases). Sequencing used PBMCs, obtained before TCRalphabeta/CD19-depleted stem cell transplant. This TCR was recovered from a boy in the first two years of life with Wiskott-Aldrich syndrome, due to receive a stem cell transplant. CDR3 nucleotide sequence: TGTGCCAGCAGCCTAAATACAGGGACCTACGAGCAGTACTTC. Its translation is CASSLNTGTYEQYF.